The next 8 T cell receptor beta chains were all read from a single sample in a study of control samples from healthy donors and cancer patients. Measured with immunoSEQ multiplex PCR; TCRdb has only the in-frame clones, and not every one. The sample yields fewer than 95,000 clones, under 90% seen once. The sequencing sample was made of blood. These receptors all stem from a woman between 40 and 50 years old in good health.

The chain couples TRBV4-3 to TRBJ1-2; no clear D. The CDR3 spans 17 residues. The germline V and J ends were trimmed by 1 base and 0 bases, with 15 bases remaining between them. Germline V gives CDR1 LGHNA, CDR2 YSLEER. The CDR3 here is CASSQAAAYESNYGYTF. As DNA, the CDR3 is TGCGCCAGCAGCCAAGCGGCAGCCTACGAATCTAACTATGGCTACACCTTC.

J is TRBJ2-7 and V is TRBV10-2, with 7 bases lining up with TRBD1. J was trimmed by 12 bases and V by 6 bases; bases with no gene match: 8. The CDR3 is 11 amino acids. Germline V gene lookup returns CDR1 WSHSY and CDR2 SAAADI. The CDR3 DNA reads as TGCGCCAGCAGCCTAGACAGGGATCCGTACTTC. It is translated as CASSLDRDPYF.

The chain combines TRBV7-2 with TRBJ1-5; D remains ambiguous. Looked up from germline, CDR1 is SGHTA and CDR2 is FQGNSA. This CDR3 has 15 residues. Trimming stripped 2 bases from V and 0 bases from J, with 8 bases between. CDR3 coding DNA: TGTGCCAGCAGCTTATCGGCGGTTAGCAATCAGCCCCAGCATTTT. It yields the protein CASSLSAVSNQPQHF.

The V and J genes are TRBV7-2 and TRBJ2-1; D unresolved. V dropped 5 bases and J dropped 3 bases, with 5 bases sitting between them. Germline V gene lookup returns CDR1 SGHTA and CDR2 FQGNSA. The CDR3 spans 12 residues. Here the CDR3 DNA reads TGTGCCAGCAGCCCAGGCTACAATGAGCAGTTCTTC. Translation gives CASSPGYNEQFF.

The chain links TRBV18 to TRBJ2-2, with TRBD1 identical over 7 bases. This CDR3 contains 17 residues. Germline CDR1 reads KGHSH; CDR2 reads LQKENI. V was pared by 1 base and J by 7 bases, with 12 bases of the junction left unmatched. The CDR3 loop is CASSPRQGNYVDGELFF. In DNA form, the CDR3 reads TGTGCCAGCTCACCACGACAGGGCAATTATGTGGACGGGGAGCTGTTTTTT.

The chain links TRBV5-1 to TRBJ1-1; D gene uncertain. Trimming cost V 1 base and J 7 bases, with 14 bases left between them. The V gene's germline CDR1 is SGHRS and CDR2 YFSETQ. There are 14 residues in the CDR3. The CDR3: CASSLQDSTYEAFF. For the CDR3, the DNA is TGCGCCAGCAGCTTGCAAGACTCCACTTATGAAGCTTTCTTT.

The chain employs TRBV29-1 and TRBJ2-1; D possibly corresponds to TRBD2 (5 bases). Germline V CDR1 and CDR2: SQVTM, ANQGSEA. This CDR3 contains 14 residues. The V end lost 5 bases, the J end lost 2 bases, and 13 bases lay between the germline ends. The CDR3 sequence is CSVPTSGTYNEQFF. Here the CDR3 DNA reads TGCAGCGTTCCCACCTCCGGGACCTACAATGAGCAGTTCTTC.

J is TRBJ1-2 and V is TRBV7-9, with D maybe TRBD1 (6 bases). Deletions cut 5 bases from V and 4 bases from J, with 14 bases between. Germline CDR1 and CDR2: SEHNR and FQNEAQ (reference sequence). The CDR3 is made up of 14 amino acids. CDR3 loop: CASSTGLLGYGYTF. The DNA of the CDR3 is TGTGCCAGCAGCACAGGGCTCCTAGGCTATGGCTACACCTTC.